Below are 11 T cell receptor beta chains sequenced from a single sample in a study of shared T cell receptors in the human thymus. Profiled with immunoSEQ multiplex PCR; TCRdb holds only in-frame clones, not every one. The sample consists of 630,000 or so clones, more than 70% of them appearing once. These data are also associated with another study on human thymus T cells.

The sequenced sample was thymocytes. These receptors came from a boy in the first two years of life with a congenital heart defect.

The rearrangement uses TRBV4-1 and TRBJ2-5, with TRBD1 matching over 8 bases. The assigned J gene may be wrong: the sequence end matches TRBJ2-7 better. The CDR3 totals 17 residues. Germline lookup yields CDR1 MGHRA and CDR2 YSYEKL. The CDR3 sequence is CASSQDPPGQEVYEQYF. CDR3 in DNA: TGCGCCAGCAGCCAAGATCCCCCGGGACAGGAGGTCTACGAGCAGTACTTC.

The chain is built from TRBV19 and TRBJ1-1, with 8 bases that match TRBD1. Germline loops: CDR1 LNHDA, CDR2 SQIVND (reference sequence). This CDR3 comprises 14 residues. J was trimmed by 1 base and V by 7 bases; bases with no gene match: 5. The CDR3 here is CASKNRGANTEAFF. Written as DNA, the CDR3 is TGTGCCAGTAAGAACAGGGGGGCGAACACTGAAGCTTTCTTT. The full variable domain, in which reference TRBV19 and TRBJ1-1 provide the parts outside the CDR3, is DGGITQSPKYLFRKEGQNVTLSCEQNLNHDAMYWYRQDPGQGLRLIYYSQIVNDFQKGDIAEGYSVSREKKESFPLTVTSAQKNPTAFYLCASKNRGANTEAFFGQGTRLTVV.

The chain has TRBV5-1 and TRBJ2-1; 13 nucleotides align to TRBD2. Trimming cost V 2 bases and J 0 bases; bases outside gene matches: 5. Looked up from germline, CDR1 is SGHRS and CDR2 is YFSETQ. The CDR3 is 18 amino acids. CDR3 sequence reads: CASSFGTSGVFSYNEQFF. The DNA of the CDR3 is TGCGCCAGCAGCTTCGGGACTAGCGGGGTGTTCTCCTACAATGAGCAGTTCTTC.

The chain carries TRBV5-4 and TRBJ2-2, with D maybe TRBD2 (5 bases). Germline loops: CDR1 SGHNT, CDR2 YYREEE (reference sequence). This CDR3 comprises 17 residues. V was clipped by 1 base and J by 5 bases, with 18 bases between them. The chain's CDR3 is CASSLSPARRGTGELFF. CDR3 DNA sequence: TGTGCCAGCAGCTTGTCACCGGCGAGGCGCGGGACCGGGGAGCTGTTTTTT.

The chain links TRBV7-9 to TRBJ2-5; weak D call: TRBD1 (5 bases). The CDR3 consists of 19 residues. CDR1 is SEHNR, CDR2 FQNEAQ, per germline (reference sequence). Trimming left V 2 bases short and J 4 bases short, with 26 bases between. CDR3 amino acids: CASSLYIRSAREVPETQYF. In DNA form, the CDR3 reads TGTGCCAGCAGCTTATACATTCGGTCGGCCAGGGAAGTTCCAGAGACCCAGTACTTC.

This clone was counted a single time. This chain connects TRBV4-1 to TRBJ2-3; TRBD2 matches at 10 bases. The CDR3 is 21 residues long. J gave up 1 base and V 1 base, and 17 bases lay outside the gene matches. Germline CDR1 MGHRA, CDR2 YSYEKL. The CDR3 reads CASSQANPGTSVRGGTDTQYF. CDR3 DNA: TGCGCCAGCAGCCAAGCCAACCCCGGGACTAGCGTCCGCGGGGGCACAGATACGCAGTATTTT.

The gene calls are TRBV4-1 and TRBJ2-1, with 15 bases lining up with TRBD2. Unmatched junction bases numbered 9, after V lost 5 bases and J lost 4 bases. Germline CDR1 MGHRA, CDR2 YSYEKL. CDR3 size: 18 residues. CDR3 residues: CASSYGLAGGLGYNEQFF. CDR3 coding DNA: TGCGCCAGCAGCTATGGACTAGCGGGAGGGCTCGGGTACAATGAGCAGTTCTTC.

The V and J genes are TRBV21-1 and TRBJ2-7; the DNA was not used to check the table's D call, TRBD1. TRBV21-1 is a pseudogene segment. The CDR3 length is 14 residues. CDR3 region: CASSNLDRVHEQYF. The CDR3 DNA sequence: TGTGCCAGCAGCAACCTGGACAGGGTCCACGAGCAGTACTTC.

As DNA, the CDR3 is TGTGCCAGCAGCCAAAGGAGGCAGCAGTACTTC. It specifies CASSQRRQQYF. The chain combines TRBV14 with TRBJ2-7, with D maybe TRBD2 (5 bases). Per the germline V gene, CDR1 is SGHDN and CDR2 is FVKESK. The CDR3 spans 11 residues. Trimming stripped 2 bases from V and 8 bases from J, with 7 bases between.

The chain joins TRBV28 to TRBJ1-2; D is possibly TRBD1 (5 bases). The CDR3 is 13 residues long. Germline assignment: CDR1 MDHEN and CDR2 SYDVKM. V shed 4 bases and J shed 5 bases, with 11 bases lying between them. For the CDR3, the DNA is TGTGCCAGCAGTTACGACAGTGAATATGGCTACACCTTC. This codes for CASSYDSEYGYTF.

Note on this clone: Other DNA sequences in the same sample also yield this CDR3. V usage is TRBV4-2 and J usage is TRBJ2-1, with a tentative D call TRBD2 (5 bases). With 0 bases removed from V and 0 bases from J, the gap between germline ends came to 6 bases. The CDR3 has 15 residues. Germline CDR1 LGHNA, CDR2 YNFKEQ. CDR3 region: CASSQDRGSYNEQFF. The CDR3 DNA sequence: TGTGCCAGCAGCCAAGATCGGGGCTCCTACAATGAGCAGTTCTTC.